Sequencing of this T cell receptor (beta chain) was carried out in a study of blood T cell repertoires in COVID-19. Looking at the study overall: PBMCs, B-cell-depleted T cells, or T cells were the source of the cDNA or gDNA that made up the material.

Generated by immunoSEQ multiplex PCR, the TCRdb table keeps only in-frame clones and is missing some. The data hold 310,000 or so clones, with roughly nine tenths observed a single time. Germline V gives CDR1 LGHDT, CDR2 YNNKEL (reference sequence). The V gene end was trimmed by 4 bases and the J gene end by 3 bases; junction bases not matched to a gene: 0. The CDR3 has 13 amino acids. The chain joins TRBV3-1 (or the pseudogene TRBV3-2) to TRBJ2-5, with 9 bases fitting TRBD2. This sequence originates from a woman in her 30s with COVID-19, enrolled during active disease. The sample consisted of peripheral blood. In DNA, the CDR3 is TGTGCCAGCAGCCGACTAGCGGAAGAGACCCAGTACTTC. This encodes CASSRLAEETQYF.